These 21 T cell receptor beta chains originate from one sample sequenced in a study of T cells in Graves' hyperthyroidism and ophthalmopathy. Researchers took RNA transcripts and amplified the TCR beta CDR3 regions from them. TCR CDR3 regions were first amplified by RT-PCR with HTBI primers. Each CDR3 protein gets one entry after TCRdb re-called the multiplex PCR reads with MiXCR. The table shows 730,000 or so distinct CDR3 sequences, with roughly 20% occurring only once. The sequencing input was blood. All receptors derive from a woman aged 45 to 65 with Graves' hyperthyroidism that later progressed to Graves' ophthalmopathy.

This clonotype appeared a few times. The chain links TRBV10-2 to TRBJ1-2; TRBD1 aligns across 9 bases. CDR1 is WSHSY and CDR2 is SAAADI in the germline V gene. This CDR3 is built from 16 residues. V dropped 4 bases and J dropped 5; count of bases not matched to a gene: 11. This CDR3 reads CASSAGTGHPSYGYTF. CDR3 in DNA: TGCGCCAGCAGTGCCGGGACAGGGCATCCTTCTTATGGCTACACCTTC.

This clonotype was recorded many times. The rearrangement links TRBV27 to TRBJ1-1; D call uncertain. Germline-derived CDR1 and CDR2 are MNHEY and SMNVEV (reference sequence). V shed 9 bases and J shed 3 bases, with 17 bases lying between them. CDR3 length: 14 residues. CDR3 nucleotides: TGTGCCAGTTCCCCGGGAGAGGCGCACACTGAAGCTTTCTTT. It specifies CASSPGEAHTEAFF.

This clonotype was seen only a few times. The V and J genes are TRBV19 and TRBJ2-7; D ambiguous. The length of the CDR3 is 16 residues. V dropped 9 bases and J dropped 0 bases, with 21 bases sitting between them. Germline assignment: CDR1 LNHDA and CDR2 SQIVND (reference sequence). DNA of the CDR3: TGTGCCAGCCCCCTCACGTTTGTCTTCTACTCCTACGAGCAGTACTTC. This translates into CASPLTFVFYSYEQYF.

This clonotype was seen many times. Written as DNA, the CDR3 is TGCGCCAGCAGGATACCGGGACTAGCGGGGGGCCACTACAATGAGCAGTTCTTC. It specifies CASRIPGLAGGHYNEQFF. V and J are TRBV5-1 and TRBJ2-1; TRBD2 matches at 15 bases. This CDR3 contains 18 residues. CDR1 and CDR2 (germline): SGHRS, YFSETQ. The V and J ends lost 5 bases and 3 bases, in that order; junction bases with no gene match: 9.

This clonotype turned up a few times. The genes are TRBV20-1 and TRBJ2-2; D is unresolved. V lost 2 bases and J lost 6, with 19 bases in between. The CDR3 has 16 residues. CDR1 and CDR2 (germline): DFQATT, SNEGSKA (reference sequence). The CDR3: CSARPPSGVVSGELFF. CDR3 nucleotide sequence: TGCAGTGCTAGACCTCCCTCGGGTGTAGTTTCCGGGGAGCTGTTTTTT.

Details on this clonotype: Compared with germline, one end of the junction differs, possibly owing to a read error. The chain employs TRBV5-1 and TRBJ2-1; unclear D gene. The CDR3 has 14 amino acids. Germline V gives CDR1 SGHRS, CDR2 YFSETQ. The CDR3 DNA is TGTGCCAGCAGCGTAGGCGGACCGAACAATGAGCAGTGCTTC. Amino acid sequence: CASSVGGPNNEQCF.

This clonotype was seen more than once but under ten times. The chain recombines TRBV10-3 with TRBJ2-5, with D possibly matching TRBD1 (5 bases). The germline gives CDR1 ENHRY, CDR2 SYGVKD. V lost 3 bases, J lost 5 bases, and 13 bases lay in between. This CDR3 region has 14 residues. CDR3 in DNA: TGTGCCATCAGTGAAGGGGCAGGGCACGAGACCCAGTACTTC. Protein product: CAISEGAGHETQYF.

This clonotype turned up a few times. The chain links TRBV19 to TRBJ1-5; D possibly corresponds to TRBD1 (5 bases). V dropped 3 bases and J dropped 1 base, with 10 bases sitting between them. CDR1 LNHDA and CDR2 SQIVND come from the germline V gene (reference sequence). The CDR3 has 15 amino acids. The CDR3 DNA follows: TGTGCCAGTAGTATGGGCAGGGTAAGCAATCAGCCCCAGCATTTT. It encodes CASSMGRVSNQPQHF. Filled out from reference TRBV19 and TRBJ1-5, the complete variable domain reads DGGITQSPKYLFRKEGQNVTLSCEQNLNHDAMYWYRQDPGQGLRLIYYSQIVNDFQKGDIAEGYSVSREKKESFPLTVTSAQKNPTAFYLCASSMGRVSNQPQHFGDGTRLSIL.

The sample holds a few counts of this clonotype. This sequence joins TRBV9 and TRBJ2-2; TRBD2 aligns across 11 bases. Germline CDR1 SGDLS, CDR2 YYNGEE. V trimming: 2 bases; J trimming: 4 bases; junction bases outside the gene matches: 13. The CDR3 consists of 19 residues. The CDR3 DNA reads as TGTGCCAGCAGCGTCACACAAACGTTAGCGGGGGGGGTCACCGGGGAGCTGTTTTTT. It codes for CASSVTQTLAGGVTGELFF.

This clonotype was counted between two and nine times. The chain couples TRBV6-1 to TRBJ1-6; 10 bases are shared with TRBD1. V shed 5 bases, J shed 7 bases, and the junction held 8 bases outside the gene matches. The CDR3 spans 16 residues. Germline values: CDR1 MNHNS, CDR2 SASEGT. CDR3 DNA sequence: TGTGCCAGCAGTAGGACAGGGGGAGCGATGAATTCACCCCTCCACTTT. This encodes CASSRTGGAMNSPLHF.

The chain recombines TRBV6-1 with TRBJ2-4, with a possible D match to TRBD1 (5 bases). V lost 4 bases, J lost 1 base, and 11 bases lay in between. Germline V gene lookup returns CDR1 MNHNS and CDR2 SASEGT. The length of the CDR3 is 15 residues. Here the CDR3 reads CASSGTNAAKNIQYF. As DNA, the CDR3 is TGTGCCAGCAGTGGGACAAATGCGGCCAAAAACATTCAGTACTTC.

This clonotype was recorded a few times. V gene TRBV3-1 combines with J gene TRBJ1-2; D ambiguous. The CDR3 extends over 12 amino acids. Trimming cost V 2 bases and J 7 bases, with 8 bases left between them. CDR1 is LGHDT and CDR2 is YNNKEL in the germline V gene (reference sequence). The CDR3: CASSQHKGGYTF. Written as DNA, the CDR3 is TGTGCCAGCAGCCAACATAAGGGTGGCTACACCTTC.

This clonotype has only a few counts. The gene calls are TRBV15 and TRBJ1-4, with D unclear. The ends were cut back, 5 bases at V and 7 bases at J, with 8 bases in the middle. This CDR3 is 12 amino acids long. Germline V lookup: CDR1 LNHNV, CDR2 YYDKDF (reference sequence). CDR3 amino acids: CATSPSSEKLFF. CDR3 DNA sequence: TGTGCCACCAGCCCATCGAGTGAAAAACTGTTTTTT.

This clonotype has ten or more counts. This chain links TRBV10-1 with TRBJ2-1; 14 bases line up with TRBD2. Losses at the gene ends were 7 bases for V and 5 bases for J; bases not matched to a gene: 4. Germline V gene lookup returns CDR1 WNHNN and CDR2 SYGVQD (reference sequence). This CDR3 comprises 15 residues. CDR3 nucleotides: TGCGCCAGCAACCCGGGACTAGCGGGGGACAATGAGCAGTTCTTC. Protein: CASNPGLAGDNEQFF.

The J gene is TRBJ1-6, the V gene TRBV4-1, with D tentatively TRBD1 (5 bases). There are 17 residues in the CDR3. Trimming took off 4 bases at V and 4 bases at J, with 17 bases between the two ends. Germline assignment: CDR1 MGHRA and CDR2 YSYEKL. The CDR3 DNA reads TGCGCCAGCAGCCTCCTTCTTGGGACGGAGTATAATTCACCCCTCCACTTT. Translating it yields CASSLLLGTEYNSPLHF.

This clonotype was observed a few times. The CDR3 nucleotides are TGTGCCAGCAGTCCCCTTGTGGGGGCGCAATACGAGCAGTACTTC. It translates to CASSPLVGAQYEQYF. V is TRBV27 and J is TRBJ2-7; D possibly corresponds to TRBD1 (6 bases). CDR3 length: 15 residues. Germline V lookup: CDR1 MNHEY, CDR2 SMNVEV (reference sequence). The V gene lost 5 bases and the J gene lost 4 bases, with 18 bases spanning the gap.

Ten or more counts support this clonotype. The chain uses TRBV20-1 and TRBJ2-5; D possibly corresponds to TRBD2 (5 bases). The V gene's germline CDR1 is DFQATT and CDR2 SNEGSKA (reference sequence). This CDR3 comprises 13 residues. Trimming shortened V by 2 bases and J by 4 bases, and 11 bases separated the two germline ends. This CDR3 reads CSARSPSTETQYF. DNA for the CDR3: TGCAGTGCTAGAAGCCCTAGCACAGAGACCCAGTACTTC.

This clonotype was counted between two and nine times. A junction boundary mismatches the germline segment, possibly from a read error. The rearrangement links TRBV27 to TRBJ2-1; 7 bases fit TRBD2. In germline, CDR1 is MNHEY, CDR2 SMNVEV (reference sequence). The CDR3 consists of 18 residues. The CDR3 bases are TGTGCCGGCAGTCCCCCCCGACTAGCATTTAGCTCCTACAATGAGCAGTTCTTC. Protein sequence: CAGSPPRLAFSSYNEQFF.

The V gene is TRBV2, the J gene TRBJ1-4; TRBD1 agrees at 8 bases. This CDR3 region has 14 residues. Trimming cost V 7 bases and J 7 bases; bases outside gene matches: 8. Germline V gene data show CDR1 as SNHLY and CDR2 as FYNNEI. CDR3 sequence: CASKVAGGTEKLFF. Here the CDR3 DNA reads TGTGCCAGCAAGGTCGCAGGGGGCACTGAAAAACTGTTTTTT.

The rearrangement uses TRBV5-6 and TRBJ2-1; 7 bases are a match to TRBD2. V lost 2 bases, J lost 12 bases, and 23 bases stayed unmatched. Germline CDR1 and CDR2: SGHDT and YYEEEE. The CDR3 spans 18 residues. This chain's CDR3 is CASSLGRLAIPIPQRQFF. Here the CDR3 DNA reads TGTGCCAGCAGCTTAGGGCGACTAGCCATTCCCATACCACAGCGGCAGTTCTTC. Looking up the rest from reference TRBV5-6 and TRBJ2-1 gives the full variable domain: DAGVTQSPTHLIKTRGQQVTLRCSPKSGHDTVSWYQQALGQGPQFIFQYYEEEERQRGNFPDRFSGHQFPNYSSELNVNALLLGDSALYLCASSLGRLAIPIPQRQFFGPGTRLTVL.

At least ten counts were recorded for this clonotype. The V and J genes are TRBV3-1 and TRBJ2-5, with D hard to call. Germline loops: CDR1 LGHDT, CDR2 YNNKEL (reference sequence). There are 12 residues in the CDR3. Deletions cut 5 bases from V and 4 bases from J, with 8 bases between. CDR3 loop: CASSKYGETQYF. CDR3 sequence (DNA): TGTGCCAGCAGCAAATATGGAGAGACCCAGTACTTC.